This TCR beta chain was sequenced during a study of blood T cell repertoires in COVID-19. Study summary: Sources were T cells, B-cell-depleted T cells, or PBMCs; the material itself was cDNA or gDNA.

Sequencing was performed with immunoSEQ multiplex PCR; in TCRdb, only in-frame clones are kept and a portion is missing. The data contain fewer than 400,000 clones, approximately 89% of them seen just once; the ten biggest clones take up about 5%. Germline V lookup: CDR1 SEHNR, CDR2 FQNEAQ (reference sequence). The CDR3 is 18 residues long. V gave up 0 bases and J gave up 0 bases; unmatched junction bases: 6. The source material was PBMCs or T cells enriched from blood (not recorded which). V usage is TRBV7-9 and J usage is TRBJ1-1; 11 positions agree with TRBD1. The receptor comes from a young man who had recovered from COVID-19. The CDR3 is CASSLAAGTGGVNTEAFF. Here the CDR3 DNA reads TGTGCCAGCAGCTTAGCGGCCGGGACAGGGGGTGTGAACACTGAAGCTTTCTTT.